The sequence of this T cell receptor beta chain was determined in a study of blood T cell repertoires in COVID-19. Only in-frame clones appear in the TCRdb table, and some are missing; sequencing was by immunoSEQ multiplex PCR. The sample contains under 250,000 clones, 83% of which appear only once. This CDR3 is built from 16 residues. The junction had 11 bases not matched to a gene; V was cut back by 4 bases and J by 5 bases. The V gene's germline CDR1 is MGHRA and CDR2 YSYEKL. The source of this sequence is a woman aged 40 to 55 with active or convalescent COVID-19. The chain has TRBV4-1 and TRBJ1-1; TRBD1 matches at 9 bases. Sample: peripheral blood. CDR3 sequence: CASSPSPGTGITEAFF. In nucleotides, the CDR3 is TGCGCCAGCAGCCCAAGCCCTGGGACAGGGATTACTGAAGCTTTCTTT.